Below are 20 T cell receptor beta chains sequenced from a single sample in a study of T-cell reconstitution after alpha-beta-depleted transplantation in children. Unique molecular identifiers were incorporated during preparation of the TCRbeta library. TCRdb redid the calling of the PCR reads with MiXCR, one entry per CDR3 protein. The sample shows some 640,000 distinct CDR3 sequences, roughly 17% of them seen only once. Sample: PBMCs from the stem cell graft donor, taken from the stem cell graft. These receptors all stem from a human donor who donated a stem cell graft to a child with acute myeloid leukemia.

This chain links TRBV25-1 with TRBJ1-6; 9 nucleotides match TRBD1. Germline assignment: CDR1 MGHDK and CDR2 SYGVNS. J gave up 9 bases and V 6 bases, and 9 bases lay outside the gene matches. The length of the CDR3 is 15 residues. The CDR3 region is CASSVGGQGSSPLHF. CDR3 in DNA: TGTGCCAGCAGCGTGGGGGGACAGGGTAGTTCACCCCTCCACTTT.

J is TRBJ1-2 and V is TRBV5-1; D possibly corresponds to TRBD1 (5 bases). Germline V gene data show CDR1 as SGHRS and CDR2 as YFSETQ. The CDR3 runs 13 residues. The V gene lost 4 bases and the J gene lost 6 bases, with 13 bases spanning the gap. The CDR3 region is CASSRDLEDGYTF. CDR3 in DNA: TGCGCCAGCAGCCGGGACCTGGAGGATGGCTACACCTTC.

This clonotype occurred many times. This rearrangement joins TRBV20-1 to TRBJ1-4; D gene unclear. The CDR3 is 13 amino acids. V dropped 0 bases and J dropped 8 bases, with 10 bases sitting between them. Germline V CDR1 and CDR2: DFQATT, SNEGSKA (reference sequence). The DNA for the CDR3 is TGCAGTGCTAGAGACGGACCGAAGGAAAAACTGTTTTTT. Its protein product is CSARDGPKEKLFF.

In nucleotides, the CDR3 is TGTGCCAGCAGTTTTCAGGCAGGAAGTAAGGATACGCAGTATTTT. As protein: CASSFQAGSKDTQYF. The V and J genes are TRBV12-3 or TRBV12-4 and TRBJ2-3; D gene uncertain. CDR3 size: 15 residues. V was pared by 3 bases and J by 6 bases, with 16 bases between.

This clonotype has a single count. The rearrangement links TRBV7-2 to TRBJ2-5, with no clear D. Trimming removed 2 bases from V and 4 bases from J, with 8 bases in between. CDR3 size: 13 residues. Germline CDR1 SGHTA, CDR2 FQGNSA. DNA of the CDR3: TGTGCCAGCAGCTTAATAGCCTCAGAGACCCAGTACTTC. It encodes CASSLIASETQYF.

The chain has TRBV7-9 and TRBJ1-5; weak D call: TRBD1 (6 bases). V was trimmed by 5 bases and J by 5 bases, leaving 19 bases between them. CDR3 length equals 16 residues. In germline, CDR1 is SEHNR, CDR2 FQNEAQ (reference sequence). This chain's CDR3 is CASSPPNQQGHQPQHF. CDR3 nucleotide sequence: TGTGCCAGCAGCCCCCCGAACCAACAGGGACATCAGCCCCAGCATTTT.

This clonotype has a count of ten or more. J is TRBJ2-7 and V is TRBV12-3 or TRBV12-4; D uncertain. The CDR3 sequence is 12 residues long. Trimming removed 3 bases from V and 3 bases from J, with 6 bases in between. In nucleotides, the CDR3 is TGTGCCAGCAGTTTTAACAGCTACGAGCAGTACGTC. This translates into CASSFNSYEQYV.

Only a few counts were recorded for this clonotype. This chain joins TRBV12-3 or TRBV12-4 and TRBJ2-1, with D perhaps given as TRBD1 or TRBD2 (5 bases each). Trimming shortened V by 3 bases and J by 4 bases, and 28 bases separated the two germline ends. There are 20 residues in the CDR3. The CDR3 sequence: CASSLGVETAKKTRYNEQFF. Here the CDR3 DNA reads TGTGCCAGCAGTTTGGGGGTTGAGACGGCCAAAAAGACAAGATACAATGAGCAGTTCTTC.

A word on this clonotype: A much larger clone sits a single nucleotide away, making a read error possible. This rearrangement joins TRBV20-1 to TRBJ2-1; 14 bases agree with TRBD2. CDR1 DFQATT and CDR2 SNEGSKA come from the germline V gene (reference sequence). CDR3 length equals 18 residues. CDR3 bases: TGCTGTGCTAGAGATGCCTTCGGGACTAGCGGGGGCTACAATGAGCAGTTCTTC. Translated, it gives CCARDAFGTSGGYNEQFF.

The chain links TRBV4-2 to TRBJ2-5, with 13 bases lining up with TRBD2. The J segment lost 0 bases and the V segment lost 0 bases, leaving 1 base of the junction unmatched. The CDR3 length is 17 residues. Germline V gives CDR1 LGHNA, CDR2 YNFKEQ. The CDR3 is CASSQDGLAGDQETQYF. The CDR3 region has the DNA TGTGCCAGCAGCCAAGACGGACTAGCGGGGGACCAAGAGACCCAGTACTTC.

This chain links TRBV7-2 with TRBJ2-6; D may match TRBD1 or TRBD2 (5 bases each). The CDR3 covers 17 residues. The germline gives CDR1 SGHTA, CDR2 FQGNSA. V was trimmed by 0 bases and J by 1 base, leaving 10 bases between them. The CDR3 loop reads CASSLAGTTSGANVLTF. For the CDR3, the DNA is TGTGCCAGCAGCTTAGCGGGGACCACATCTGGGGCCAACGTCCTGACTTTC.

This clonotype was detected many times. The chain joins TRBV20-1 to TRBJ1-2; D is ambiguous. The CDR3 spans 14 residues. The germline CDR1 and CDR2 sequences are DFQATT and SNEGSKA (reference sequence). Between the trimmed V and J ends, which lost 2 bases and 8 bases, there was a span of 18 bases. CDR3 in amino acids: CSARKPESFGGYTF. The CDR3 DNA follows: TGCAGTGCTAGAAAACCCGAGAGTTTTGGAGGCTACACCTTC.

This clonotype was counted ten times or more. The CDR3 protein is CASSSPGQGGNQPQHF. The CDR3 region has the DNA TGTGCCAGCAGTTCCCCGGGACAGGGTGGCAATCAGCCCCAGCATTTT. This rearrangement joins TRBV27 to TRBJ1-5, with TRBD1 identical over 9 bases. V trimming: 4 bases; J trimming: 2 bases; junction bases outside the gene matches: 6. CDR1 and CDR2 (germline): MNHEY, SMNVEV (reference sequence). The CDR3 extends over 16 amino acids.

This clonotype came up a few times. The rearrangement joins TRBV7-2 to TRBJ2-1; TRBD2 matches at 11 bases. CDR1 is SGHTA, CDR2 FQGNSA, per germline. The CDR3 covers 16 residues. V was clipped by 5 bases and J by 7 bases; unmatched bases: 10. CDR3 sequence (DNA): TGTGCCAGCAGCCCCCGACTAGCGGGGAGTAGGAATGAGCAGTTCTTC. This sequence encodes CASSPRLAGSRNEQFF. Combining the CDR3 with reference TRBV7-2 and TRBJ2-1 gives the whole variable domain GAGVSQSPSNKVTEKGKDVELRCDPISGHTALYWYRQSLGQGLEFLIYFQGNSAPDKSGLPSDRFSAERTGGSVSTLTIQRTQQEDSAVYLCASSPRLAGSRNEQFFGPGTRLTVL.

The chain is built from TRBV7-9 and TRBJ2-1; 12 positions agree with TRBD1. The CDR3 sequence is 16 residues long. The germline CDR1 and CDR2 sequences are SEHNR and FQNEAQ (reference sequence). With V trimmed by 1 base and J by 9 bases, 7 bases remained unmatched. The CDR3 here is CASSLVRDRGLAEQFF. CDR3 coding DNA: TGTGCCAGCAGCTTAGTCCGGGACAGGGGGCTCGCTGAGCAGTTCTTC.

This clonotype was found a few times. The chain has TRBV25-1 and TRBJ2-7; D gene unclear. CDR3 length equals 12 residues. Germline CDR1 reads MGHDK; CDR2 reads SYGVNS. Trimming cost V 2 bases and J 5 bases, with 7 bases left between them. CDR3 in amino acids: CASSELLDEQYF. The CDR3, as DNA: TGTGCCAGCAGTGAACTTTTGGACGAGCAGTACTTC.

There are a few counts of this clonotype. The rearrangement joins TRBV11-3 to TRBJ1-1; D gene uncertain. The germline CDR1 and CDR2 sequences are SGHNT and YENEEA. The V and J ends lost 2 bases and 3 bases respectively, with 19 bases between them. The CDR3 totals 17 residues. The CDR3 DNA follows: TGTGCCAGCAGCTTATGGGGAGGAATGCTATGGCACACTGAAGCTTTCTTT. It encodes CASSLWGGMLWHTEAFF.

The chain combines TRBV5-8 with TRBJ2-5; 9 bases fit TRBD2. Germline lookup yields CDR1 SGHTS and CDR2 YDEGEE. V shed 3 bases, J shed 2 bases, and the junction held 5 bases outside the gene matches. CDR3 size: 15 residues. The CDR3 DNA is TGTGCCAGCAGCTCGGGACTAGCCCAGCAAGAGACCCAGTACTTC. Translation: CASSSGLAQQETQYF.

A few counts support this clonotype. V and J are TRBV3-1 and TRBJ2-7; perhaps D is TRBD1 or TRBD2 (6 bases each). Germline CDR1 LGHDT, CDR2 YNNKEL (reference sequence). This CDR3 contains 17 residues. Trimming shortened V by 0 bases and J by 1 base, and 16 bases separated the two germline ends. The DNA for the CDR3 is TGTGCCAGCAGCCAAGAGGGGAGCGGAGGGGGTTCCTACGAGCAGTACTTC. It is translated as CASSQEGSGGGSYEQYF.

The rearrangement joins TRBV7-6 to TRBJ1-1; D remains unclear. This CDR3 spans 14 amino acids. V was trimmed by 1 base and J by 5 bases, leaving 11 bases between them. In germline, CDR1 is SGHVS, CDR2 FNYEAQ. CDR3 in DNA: TGTGCCAGCAGCTTAGAGAGGCGTGGGACTGAAGCTTTCTTT. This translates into CASSLERRGTEAFF.